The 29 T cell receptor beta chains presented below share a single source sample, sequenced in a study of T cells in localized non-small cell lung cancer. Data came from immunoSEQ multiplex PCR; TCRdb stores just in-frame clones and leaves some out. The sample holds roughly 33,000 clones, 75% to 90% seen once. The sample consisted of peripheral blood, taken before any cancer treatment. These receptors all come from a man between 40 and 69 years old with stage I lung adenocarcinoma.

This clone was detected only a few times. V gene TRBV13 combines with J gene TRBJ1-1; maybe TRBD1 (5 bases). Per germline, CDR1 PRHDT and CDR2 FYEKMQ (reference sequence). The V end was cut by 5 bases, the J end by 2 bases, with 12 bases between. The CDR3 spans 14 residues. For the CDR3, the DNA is TGTGCCAGCAGCCCTCGGGACCTCAACACTGAAGCTTTCTTT. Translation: CASSPRDLNTEAFF. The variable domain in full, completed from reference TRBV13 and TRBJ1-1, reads AAGVIQSPRHLIKEKRETATLKCYPIPRHDTVYWYQQGPGQDPQFLISFYEKMQSDKGSIPDRFSAQQFSDYHSELNMSSLELGDSALYFCASSPRDLNTEAFFGQGTRLTVV.

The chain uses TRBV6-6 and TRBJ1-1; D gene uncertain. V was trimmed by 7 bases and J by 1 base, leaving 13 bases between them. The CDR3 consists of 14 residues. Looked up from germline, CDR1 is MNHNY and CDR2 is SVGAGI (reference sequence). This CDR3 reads CASTPLRRNTEAFF. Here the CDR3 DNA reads TGTGCCAGCACCCCCCTCCGGAGGAACACTGAAGCTTTCTTT.

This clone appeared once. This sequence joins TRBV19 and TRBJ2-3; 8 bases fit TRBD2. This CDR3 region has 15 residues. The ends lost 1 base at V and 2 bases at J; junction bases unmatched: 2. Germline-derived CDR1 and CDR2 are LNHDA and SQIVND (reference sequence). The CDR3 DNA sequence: TGTGCCAGTAGTATAGGCGGGGGGCTCACAGATACGCAGTATTTT. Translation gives CASSIGGGLTDTQYF.

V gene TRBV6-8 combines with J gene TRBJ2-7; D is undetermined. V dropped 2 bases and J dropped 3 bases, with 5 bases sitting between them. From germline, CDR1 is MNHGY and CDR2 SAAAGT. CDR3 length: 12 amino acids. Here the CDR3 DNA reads TGTGCCAGCAGTTACAGGAGCTACGAGCAGTACTTC. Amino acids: CASSYRSYEQYF.

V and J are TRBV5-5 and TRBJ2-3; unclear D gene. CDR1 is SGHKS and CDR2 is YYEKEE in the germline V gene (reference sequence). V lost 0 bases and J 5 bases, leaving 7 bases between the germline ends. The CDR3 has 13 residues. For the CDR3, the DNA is TGTGCCAGCAGCTTGGCCAGACAAGATACGCAGTATTTT. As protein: CASSLARQDTQYF.

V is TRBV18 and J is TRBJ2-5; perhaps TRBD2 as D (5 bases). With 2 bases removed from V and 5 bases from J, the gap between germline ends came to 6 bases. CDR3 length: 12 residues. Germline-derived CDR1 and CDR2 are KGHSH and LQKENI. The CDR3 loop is CASSPLAETQYF. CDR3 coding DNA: TGTGCCAGCTCACCATTAGCGGAGACCCAGTACTTC.

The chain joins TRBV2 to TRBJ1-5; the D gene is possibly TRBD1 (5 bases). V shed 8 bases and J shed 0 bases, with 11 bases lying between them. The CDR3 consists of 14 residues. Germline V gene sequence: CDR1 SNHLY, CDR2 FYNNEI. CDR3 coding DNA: TGTGCCAGCGGGGACGGGATTAGCAATCAGCCCCAGCATTTT. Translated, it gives CASGDGISNQPQHF.

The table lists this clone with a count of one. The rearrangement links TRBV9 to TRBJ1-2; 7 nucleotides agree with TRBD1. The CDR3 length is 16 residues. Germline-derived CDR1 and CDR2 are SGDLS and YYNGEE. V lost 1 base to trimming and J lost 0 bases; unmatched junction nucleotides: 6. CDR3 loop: CASSVSPGQANYGYTF. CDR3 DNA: TGTGCCAGCAGCGTATCCCCCGGACAGGCTAACTATGGCTACACCTTC.

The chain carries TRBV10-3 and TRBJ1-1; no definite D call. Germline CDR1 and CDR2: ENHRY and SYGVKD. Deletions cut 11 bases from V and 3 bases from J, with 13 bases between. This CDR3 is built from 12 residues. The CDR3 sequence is CASKKKDTEAFF. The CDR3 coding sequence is TGTGCCTCAAAAAAGAAAGACACTGAAGCTTTCTTT.

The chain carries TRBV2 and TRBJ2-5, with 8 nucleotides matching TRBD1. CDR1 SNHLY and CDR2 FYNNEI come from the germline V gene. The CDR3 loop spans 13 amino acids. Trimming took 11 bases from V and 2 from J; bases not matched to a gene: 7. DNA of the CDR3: TGTGCCGGCGACAGGGGCTTTCAAGAGACCCAGTACTTC. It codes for CAGDRGFQETQYF.

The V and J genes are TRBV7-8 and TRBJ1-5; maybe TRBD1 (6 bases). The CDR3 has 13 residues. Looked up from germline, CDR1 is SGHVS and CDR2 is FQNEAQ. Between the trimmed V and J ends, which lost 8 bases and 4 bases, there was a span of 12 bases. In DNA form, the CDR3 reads TGTGCCAGCGCCGTAGGGGGGAATCAGCCCCAGCATTTT. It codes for CASAVGGNQPQHF.

The CDR3 bases are TGTGCCTGGAGTAAGAGGACAGGATTGAACACTGAAGCTTTCTTT. Protein product: CAWSKRTGLNTEAFF. V usage is TRBV30 and J usage is TRBJ1-1; 7 nucleotides line up with TRBD1. The germline V gene encodes CDR1 GTSNPN and CDR2 SVGIG (reference sequence). The junction had 6 bases not matched to a gene; V was cut back by 2 bases and J by 0 bases. This CDR3 has 15 amino acids.

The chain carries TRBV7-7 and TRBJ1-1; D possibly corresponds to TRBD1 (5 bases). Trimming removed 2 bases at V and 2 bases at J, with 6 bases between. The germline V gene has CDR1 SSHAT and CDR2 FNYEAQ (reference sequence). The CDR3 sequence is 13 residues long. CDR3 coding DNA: TGTGCCAGCAGCTTAAGGGACAACACTGAAGCTTTCTTT. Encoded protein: CASSLRDNTEAFF.

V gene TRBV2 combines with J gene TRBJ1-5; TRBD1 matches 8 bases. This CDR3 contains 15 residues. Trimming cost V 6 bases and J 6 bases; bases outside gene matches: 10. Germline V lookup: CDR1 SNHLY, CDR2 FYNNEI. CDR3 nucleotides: TGTGCCAGCAGCGCTACAGGGGGAAACAGTCAGCCCCAGCATTTT. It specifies CASSATGGNSQPQHF.

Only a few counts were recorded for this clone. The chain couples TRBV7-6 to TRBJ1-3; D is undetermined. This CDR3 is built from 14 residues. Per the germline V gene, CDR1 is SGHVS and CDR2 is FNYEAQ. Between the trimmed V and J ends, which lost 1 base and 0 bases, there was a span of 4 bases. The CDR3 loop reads CASSLGSSGNTIYF. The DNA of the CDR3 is TGTGCCAGCAGCTTAGGGAGCTCTGGAAACACCATATATTTT.

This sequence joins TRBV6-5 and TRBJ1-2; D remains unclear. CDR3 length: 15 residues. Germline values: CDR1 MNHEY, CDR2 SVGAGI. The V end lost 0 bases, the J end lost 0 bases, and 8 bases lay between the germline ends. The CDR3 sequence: CASSYSMTANYGYTF. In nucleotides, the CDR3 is TGTGCCAGCAGTTACTCCATGACGGCTAACTATGGCTACACCTTC.

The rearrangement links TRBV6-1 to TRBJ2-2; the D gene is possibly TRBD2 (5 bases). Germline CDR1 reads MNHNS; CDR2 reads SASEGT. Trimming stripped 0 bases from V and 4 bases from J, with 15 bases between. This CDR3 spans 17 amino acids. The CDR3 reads CASSEAIPWAGTGELFF. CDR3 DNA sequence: TGTGCCAGCAGTGAAGCGATTCCCTGGGCGGGCACCGGGGAGCTGTTTTTT.

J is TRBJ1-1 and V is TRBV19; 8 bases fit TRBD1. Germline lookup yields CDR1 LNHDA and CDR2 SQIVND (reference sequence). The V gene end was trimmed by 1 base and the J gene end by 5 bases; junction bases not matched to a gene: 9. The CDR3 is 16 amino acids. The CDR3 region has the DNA TGTGCCAGTAGTATAGGGGGCAGGGGGCAACGGACTGAAGCTTTCTTT. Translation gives CASSIGGRGQRTEAFF.

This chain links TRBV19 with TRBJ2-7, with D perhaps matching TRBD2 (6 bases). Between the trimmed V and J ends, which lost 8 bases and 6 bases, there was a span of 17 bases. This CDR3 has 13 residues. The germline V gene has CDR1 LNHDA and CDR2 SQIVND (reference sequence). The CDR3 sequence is CASRDGPGGEQYF. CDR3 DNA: TGTGCCAGTCGAGACGGTCCCGGGGGCGAGCAGTACTTC.

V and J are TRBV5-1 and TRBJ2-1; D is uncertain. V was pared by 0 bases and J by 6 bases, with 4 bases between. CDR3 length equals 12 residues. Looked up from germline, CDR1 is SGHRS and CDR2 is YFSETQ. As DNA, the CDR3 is TGCGCCAGCAGCTTGGACTTCAATGAGCAGTTCTTC. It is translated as CASSLDFNEQFF.

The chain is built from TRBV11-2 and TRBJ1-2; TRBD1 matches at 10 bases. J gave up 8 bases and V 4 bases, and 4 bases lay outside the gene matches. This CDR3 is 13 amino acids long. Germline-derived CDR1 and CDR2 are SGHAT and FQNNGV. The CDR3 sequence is CASSSTGGLGYTF. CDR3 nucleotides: TGTGCCAGCAGCTCGACAGGGGGCCTGGGCTACACCTTC.

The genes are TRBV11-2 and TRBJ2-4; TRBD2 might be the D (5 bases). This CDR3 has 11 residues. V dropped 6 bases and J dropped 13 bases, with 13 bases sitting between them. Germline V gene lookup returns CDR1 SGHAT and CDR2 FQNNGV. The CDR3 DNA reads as TGTGCCAGCAGTTTCGCTAGCTTCCAGTACTTC. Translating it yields CASSFASFQYF.

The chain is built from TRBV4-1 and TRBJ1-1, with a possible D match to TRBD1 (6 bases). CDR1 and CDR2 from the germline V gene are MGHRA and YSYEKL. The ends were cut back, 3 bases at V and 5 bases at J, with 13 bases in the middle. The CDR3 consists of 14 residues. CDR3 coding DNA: TGCGCCAGCAGCCAGGGGACATTGGGTACTGAAGCTTTCTTT. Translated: CASSQGTLGTEAFF.

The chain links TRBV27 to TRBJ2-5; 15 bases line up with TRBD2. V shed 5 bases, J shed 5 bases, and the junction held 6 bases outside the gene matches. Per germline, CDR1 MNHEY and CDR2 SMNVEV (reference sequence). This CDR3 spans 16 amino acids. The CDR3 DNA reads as TGTGCCAGCAGTCCGCGGACTAGCGGGGGGGCGGAGACCCAGTACTTC. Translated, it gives CASSPRTSGGAETQYF.

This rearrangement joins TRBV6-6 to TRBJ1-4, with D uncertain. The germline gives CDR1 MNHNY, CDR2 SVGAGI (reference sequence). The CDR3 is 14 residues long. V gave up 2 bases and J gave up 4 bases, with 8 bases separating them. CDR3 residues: CASSYTVLNEKLFF. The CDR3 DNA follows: TGTGCCAGCAGTTACACAGTTCTTAATGAAAAACTGTTTTTT.

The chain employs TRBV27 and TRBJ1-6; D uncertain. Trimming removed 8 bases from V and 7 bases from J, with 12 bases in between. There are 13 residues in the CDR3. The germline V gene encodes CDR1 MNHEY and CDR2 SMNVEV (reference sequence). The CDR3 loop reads CASGEHLNSPLHF. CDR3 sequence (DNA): TGTGCCAGCGGCGAGCACTTGAATTCACCCCTCCACTTT.

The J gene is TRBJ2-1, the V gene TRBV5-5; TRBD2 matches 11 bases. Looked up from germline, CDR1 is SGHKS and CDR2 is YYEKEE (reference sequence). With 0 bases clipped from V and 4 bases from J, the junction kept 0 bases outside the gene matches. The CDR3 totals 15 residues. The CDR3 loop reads CASSLGLAGYNEQFF. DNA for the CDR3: TGTGCCAGCAGCTTGGGACTAGCGGGGTACAATGAGCAGTTCTTC.

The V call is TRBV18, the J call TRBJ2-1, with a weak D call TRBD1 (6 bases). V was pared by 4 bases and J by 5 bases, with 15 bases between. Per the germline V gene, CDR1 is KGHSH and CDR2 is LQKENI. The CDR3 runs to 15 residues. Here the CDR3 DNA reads TGTGCCAGCTCACTACAGGGCTCCTCTGACAATGAGCAGTTCTTC. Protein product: CASSLQGSSDNEQFF.

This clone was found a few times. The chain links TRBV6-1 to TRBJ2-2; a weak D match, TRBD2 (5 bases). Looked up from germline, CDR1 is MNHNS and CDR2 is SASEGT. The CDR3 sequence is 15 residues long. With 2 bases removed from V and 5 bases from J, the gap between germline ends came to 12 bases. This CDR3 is CASSERTGKTGELFF. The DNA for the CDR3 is TGTGCCAGCAGTGAACGAACCGGGAAAACCGGGGAGCTGTTTTTT.